Listed below are T cell receptor beta chains from one sample, sequenced in a study of CD8+CD57+ T cells in acquired aplastic anemia. Via MiXCR, TCRdb re-called the reads, giving one row per CDR3 protein. The repertoire consists of some 48,000 distinct CDR3 sequences, with about two thirds occurring once and the leading ten covering approximately 31%. What was sequenced was sorted CD4+, CD8+, or CD8+CD57+ T cells (not recorded which) from PBMCs. These receptor sequences come from a human donor in good health, serving as a control. CDR3s include the opening cysteine and the closing phenylalanine or tryptophan. D genes are given only for firm matches.

D: -
V: TRBV10-2
CDR3: CASSRRGFGNTIYF

D: -
V: TRBV2
CDR3: CASSVGGALTEAFF

D: -
V: TRBV27
CDR3: CASSPGPKGAYEQYF

D: TRBD1
V: TRBV29-1
CDR3: CSVEDRVSNEQYF

D: TRBD2
V: TRBV6-1
CDR3: CASTQTSGSSDEQFF

D: TRBD1
V: TRBV24-1
CDR3: CATREPGTGDTGELFF

D: -
V: TRBV24-1
CDR3: CATSAGRAAKYNEQFF

D: TRBD1
V: TRBV12-3/TRBV12-4
CDR3: CASSLNRGDYGYTF

D: -
V: TRBV10-3
CDR3: CAISEAGGGYGYTF

D: -
V: TRBV20-1
CDR3: CSARGDRTYEQYF

D: TRBD2
V: TRBV11-2
CDR3: CASSESGVGYNEQFF

D: -
V: TRBV20-1
CDR3: CSAKTDSNQPQHF

D: -
V: TRBV7-2
CDR3: CASSLVGLTYEQYF

D: TRBD2
V: TRBV20-1
CDR3: CSVTSGGPRNEQFF

D: -
V: TRBV12-3/TRBV12-4
CDR3: CASLGPLNTEAFF

D: TRBD1
V: TRBV5-4
CDR3: CASSLGTGGSYNEQFF

D: TRBD1
V: TRBV2
CDR3: CASRVDRAGREAFF